These 26 T cell receptor beta chains came from one sample sequenced in a study of T cell responses to AZD1222 COVID-19 vaccine. The method was immunoSEQ multiplex PCR; TCRdb's version includes in-frame clones alone and lacks a portion of them. The table records almost 50,000 clones, around four fifths of them present only once. The sample was peripheral blood, taken on day 0 of MenACWY control vaccination. These receptors were collected from an adult in good health.

The sample holds a few counts of this clone. This chain uses TRBV27 with TRBJ1-4; perhaps TRBD1 as D (6 bases). V was trimmed by 0 bases and J by 6 bases, leaving 20 bases between them. Germline lookup yields CDR1 MNHEY and CDR2 SMNVEV (reference sequence). This CDR3 contains 18 residues. The CDR3 sequence: CASSLSPWQGRRDEKLFF. The CDR3 DNA is TGTGCCAGCAGTTTATCGCCTTGGCAGGGGCGCAGAGATGAAAAACTGTTTTTT.

The CDR3 sequence: CSVRVPEQYF. In DNA, the CDR3 is TGCAGCGTTAGGGTCCCCGAGCAGTACTTC. The genes are TRBV29-1 and TRBJ2-7, with D uncertain. Trimming shortened V by 5 bases and J by 6 bases, and 8 bases separated the two germline ends. Germline lookup yields CDR1 SQVTM and CDR2 ANQGSEA. The CDR3 contains 10 residues.

This rearrangement joins TRBV5-1 to TRBJ2-3, with a possible D match to TRBD1 (7 bases). From germline, CDR1 is SGHRS and CDR2 YFSETQ. The CDR3 is 16 amino acids. V dropped 3 bases and J dropped 0 bases, with 14 bases sitting between them. The CDR3 loop is CASSYAGQPSTDTQYF. The CDR3 DNA sequence: TGCGCCAGCAGCTACGCGGGACAGCCTAGCACAGATACGCAGTATTTT.

The chain joins TRBV18 to TRBJ1-2; D is unresolved. CDR3 size: 14 residues. CDR1 KGHSH and CDR2 LQKENI come from the germline V gene. The V end lost 0 bases, the J end lost 8 bases, and 13 bases lay between the germline ends. CDR3 in amino acids: CASSPPVRVDGYTF. The CDR3 DNA is TGTGCCAGCTCACCACCGGTCCGGGTTGACGGCTACACCTTC.

The chain couples TRBV5-1 to TRBJ1-6, with D unresolved. Germline V CDR1 and CDR2: SGHRS, YFSETQ. V lost 0 bases and J lost 10, with 14 bases in between. The length of the CDR3 is 15 residues. This CDR3 reads CASSLDWAGGSPLHF. As DNA, the CDR3 is TGCGCCAGCAGCTTGGATTGGGCAGGAGGGTCACCCCTCCACTTT.

The chain couples TRBV5-1 to TRBJ2-3; D might be TRBD1 (6 bases). V was shortened by 0 bases and J by 0 bases, with 11 bases between the two germline ends. Germline CDR1 and CDR2: SGHRS and YFSETQ. This CDR3 has 16 amino acids. Here the CDR3 DNA reads TGCGCCAGCAGCTTGGTAGGCAGGGGAAGCACAGATACGCAGTATTTT. Its protein product is CASSLVGRGSTDTQYF.

The chain uses TRBV19 and TRBJ2-1, with 7 bases that match TRBD2. Germline V gene data show CDR1 as LNHDA and CDR2 as SQIVND (reference sequence). The CDR3 spans 14 residues. V was clipped by 7 bases and J by 4 bases; unmatched bases: 7. As DNA, the CDR3 is TGTGCCAGTAACCCTGAGCGGGGTTACAATGAGCAGTTCTTC. Amino acid sequence: CASNPERGYNEQFF.

The V and J genes are TRBV6-2 or TRBV6-3 and TRBJ1-4, with a tentative D call TRBD1 (6 bases). This CDR3 comprises 15 residues. Trimming pared 5 bases from V and 9 bases from J, leaving 19 bases between. Germline V CDR1 and CDR2: MNHEY, SVGEGT. The CDR3: CASSQTGGDGKKLFF. CDR3 in DNA: TGTGCCAGCAGTCAGACAGGAGGGGATGGGAAAAAACTGTTTTTT.

The chain combines TRBV9 with TRBJ1-1; D not certain. Germline V gives CDR1 SGDLS, CDR2 YYNGEE. V was cut by 0 bases and J by 1 base, with 13 bases left in between. The CDR3 has 16 amino acids. The CDR3 sequence: CASSVGPALKNTEAFF. DNA of the CDR3: TGTGCCAGCAGCGTAGGACCAGCCTTGAAGAACACTGAAGCTTTCTTT.

J is TRBJ2-3 and V is TRBV29-1; D might be TRBD1 or TRBD2, each matching 6 bases. This CDR3 comprises 16 residues. V was trimmed by 4 bases and J by 0 bases, leaving 17 bases between them. The germline V gene has CDR1 SQVTM and CDR2 ANQGSEA. The CDR3 is CSVVISGGYSTDTQYF. The CDR3 bases are TGCAGCGTTGTGATATCCGGGGGCTATAGCACAGATACGCAGTATTTT.

The chain joins TRBV5-1 to TRBJ2-1; D gene ambiguous. Germline values: CDR1 SGHRS, CDR2 YFSETQ. The V end was cut by 0 bases, the J end by 4 bases, with 11 bases between. The CDR3 runs 15 residues. The CDR3 here is CASSLGGTTYNEQFF. In DNA form, the CDR3 reads TGCGCCAGCAGCTTGGGAGGAACCACTTACAATGAGCAGTTCTTC.

This chain joins TRBV5-1 and TRBJ2-6; 7 positions agree with TRBD2. V dropped 0 bases and J dropped 7; count of bases not matched to a gene: 10. Germline V lookup: CDR1 SGHRS, CDR2 YFSETQ. The CDR3 contains 17 residues. The CDR3 protein is CASSLGVGSGAANVLTF. The CDR3 coding sequence is TGCGCCAGCAGCTTGGGTGTTGGGAGCGGGGCAGCCAACGTCCTGACTTTC.

The gene calls are TRBV11-2 and TRBJ1-1; no clear D. The CDR3 length is 13 residues. V lost 4 bases and J lost 6, with 12 bases in between. CDR1 is SGHAT, CDR2 FQNNGV, per germline. The CDR3 coding sequence is TGTGCCAGCAGCTCGCCAAGAAGCGCTGAAGCTTTCTTT. Translation gives CASSSPRSAEAFF.

The chain combines TRBV5-4 with TRBJ1-4; D unresolved. This CDR3 is built from 17 residues. V was shortened by 3 bases and J by 0 bases, with 15 bases between the two germline ends. CDR1 is SGHNT and CDR2 is YYREEE in the germline V gene (reference sequence). CDR3 sequence (DNA): TGTGCCAGCAGCTCCGGAGGCTTTTTAGCAACTAATGAAAAACTGTTTTTT. This encodes CASSSGGFLATNEKLFF.

The chain combines TRBV6-5 with TRBJ1-3; no reliable D call. CDR3 length: 15 residues. Germline CDR1 reads MNHEY; CDR2 reads SVGAGI. The germline V and J ends were trimmed by 6 bases and 4 bases, with 16 bases remaining between them. The CDR3 bases are TGTGCCAGCAGGCGAGGAGGGAGCGGGGGAAACACCATATATTTT. The encoded protein is CASRRGGSGGNTIYF.

The genes are TRBV20-1 and TRBJ2-4, with D perhaps assigned TRBD1 or TRBD2 (5 bases each). The CDR3 runs 18 residues. Germline assignment: CDR1 DFQATT and CDR2 SNEGSKA (reference sequence). V was shortened by 3 bases and J by 2 bases, with 23 bases between the two germline ends. The CDR3 nucleotides read TGCAGTGCTAGTGAGGGGTTAACCCTACCTTTGCCCAAAAACATTCAGTACTTC. Protein product: CSASEGLTLPLPKNIQYF.

The chain uses TRBV11-2 and TRBJ1-2; D is possibly TRBD1 (6 bases). Germline assignment: CDR1 SGHAT and CDR2 FQNNGV. Deletions cut 4 bases from V and 3 bases from J, with 15 bases between. The CDR3 runs 15 residues. The CDR3 reads CASSSLKTGHYGYTF. The CDR3 DNA reads TGTGCCAGCAGCTCCCTTAAGACAGGCCACTATGGCTACACCTTC.

The chain links TRBV19 to TRBJ1-1; D may be TRBD1 (5 bases). Trimming took off 3 bases at V and 4 bases at J, with 9 bases between the two ends. This CDR3 contains 13 residues. The germline V gene encodes CDR1 LNHDA and CDR2 SQIVND (reference sequence). The CDR3 loop reads CASSILGGTEAFF. In DNA, the CDR3 is TGTGCCAGTAGTATTTTGGGGGGCACTGAAGCTTTCTTT. Looking up the rest from reference TRBV19 and TRBJ1-1 gives the full variable domain: DGGITQSPKYLFRKEGQNVTLSCEQNLNHDAMYWYRQDPGQGLRLIYYSQIVNDFQKGDIAEGYSVSREKKESFPLTVTSAQKNPTAFYLCASSILGGTEAFFGQGTRLTVV.

The rearrangement links TRBV20-1 to TRBJ2-5; no firm D call. Germline V gene lookup returns CDR1 DFQATT and CDR2 SNEGSKA (reference sequence). V gave up 6 bases and J gave up 7 bases, with 9 bases separating them. The CDR3 covers 10 residues. The CDR3 DNA follows: TGCAGTGCCCAGTGGCTGACCCAGTACTTC. Encoded protein: CSAQWLTQYF.

V and J are TRBV5-1 and TRBJ2-5; 11 nucleotides agree with TRBD2. The germline gives CDR1 SGHRS, CDR2 YFSETQ. The V segment lost 2 bases and the J segment 10 bases; nucleotides outside the gene matches: 4. The CDR3 consists of 13 residues. This chain's CDR3 is CASSFVTSGDQYF. DNA for the CDR3: TGCGCCAGCAGCTTCGTGACTAGCGGGGACCAGTACTTC.

V and J are TRBV3-1 (or the pseudogene TRBV3-2) and TRBJ2-2; no clear D gene. Per germline, CDR1 LGHDT and CDR2 YNNKEL (reference sequence). Trimming left V 8 bases short and J 4 bases short, with 23 bases between. The CDR3 sequence is 17 residues long. The chain's CDR3 is CASFSPGRASGTGELFF. The CDR3 DNA reads as TGTGCCAGCTTCTCCCCTGGAAGGGCCTCCGGCACCGGGGAGCTGTTTTTT.

The chain employs TRBV9 and TRBJ2-7; 10 bases are shared with TRBD2. Germline V gene lookup returns CDR1 SGDLS and CDR2 YYNGEE. This CDR3 comprises 14 residues. Losses at the gene ends were 4 bases for V and 2 bases for J; bases not matched to a gene: 3. This CDR3 is CASSLGTSAYEQYF. CDR3 DNA sequence: TGTGCCAGCAGCCTTGGGACTAGCGCCTACGAGCAGTACTTC.

The CDR3 bases are TGCGCCAGCAGCGAGAAGGGCACGACCTACGAGCAGTACTTC. It codes for CASSEKGTTYEQYF. J is TRBJ2-7 and V is TRBV5-1, with unresolved D. With 4 bases removed from V and 2 bases from J, the gap between germline ends came to 13 bases. This CDR3 contains 14 residues. CDR1 is SGHRS and CDR2 is YFSETQ in the germline V gene.

The chain carries TRBV10-3 and TRBJ2-7; D is undetermined. The V gene lost 5 bases and the J gene lost 0 bases, with 2 bases spanning the gap. The germline V gene encodes CDR1 ENHRY and CDR2 SYGVKD. The CDR3 has 11 amino acids. CDR3: CAISSSYEQYF. For the CDR3, the DNA is TGTGCCATCAGTTCCTCCTACGAGCAGTACTTC.

V is TRBV20-1 and J is TRBJ1-4, with 7 bases aligning to TRBD1. Per germline, CDR1 DFQATT and CDR2 SNEGSKA (reference sequence). This CDR3 contains 16 residues. After removal of 3 bases from V and 5 bases from J, the junction contained 12 bases not matched to a gene. CDR3: CSASGGQGQRNEKLFF. The CDR3 nucleotides are TGCAGTGCTAGTGGAGGTCAGGGACAGCGAAATGAAAAACTGTTTTTT.

CDR3 sequence (DNA): TGTGCCAGCAGCTTGCTCCGGGACTACGAGCAGTACGTC. The encoded protein is CASSLLRDYEQYV. This chain connects TRBV7-2 to TRBJ2-7; TRBD2 is a possible D gene (5 bases). The CDR3 loop spans 13 amino acids. The V gene lost 3 bases and the J gene lost 3 bases, with 9 bases spanning the gap. The germline CDR1 and CDR2 sequences are SGHTA and FQGNSA.